Listed below are T cell receptor beta chains from one sample, sequenced in a study of T-cell memory formation after mild COVID-19. TCRdb called the 5' RACE reads again in MiXCR, with one record for every CDR3 protein. The sample shows approximately 410,000 distinct CDR3 sequences, around a quarter of them seen only once. Sequences were obtained from PBMCs or a T cell subset sorted from them (not recorded which). All receptors come from an adult woman who had mild COVID-19 (a few samples of this study predate the infection). Cell type and time point are not known. The CDR3 runs from the conserved cysteine through the conserved F or W. D genes are given only for firm matches. Clone size is shown for a subset of rows, as once, few, many or a class of expanded clone.

j_call: TRBJ2-4
v_call: TRBV20-1
clone_size: NA
d_call: TRBD1
cdr3_aa: CSAADRGGDAKNIQYF
cdr3_nt: TGCAGTGCTGCTGACAGGGGGGGCGACGCCAAAAACATTCAGTACTTC

j_call: TRBJ1-1
v_call: TRBV25-1
clone_size: NA
d_call: NA
cdr3_aa: CASSEWGSRTEAFF
cdr3_nt: TGTGCCAGCAGTGAATGGGGTTCGCGAACTGAAGCTTTCTTT

j_call: TRBJ2-3
v_call: TRBV5-1
clone_size: few
d_call: NA
cdr3_aa: CASSRNRDTDTQYF
cdr3_nt: TGCGCCAGCAGCCGTAACAGGGATACAGATACGCAGTATTTT

j_call: TRBJ2-3
v_call: TRBV5-1
clone_size: NA
d_call: NA
cdr3_aa: CASSPGQDTDTQYF
cdr3_nt: TGCGCCAGCAGCCCGGGGCAGGACACAGATACGCAGTATTTT

j_call: TRBJ2-3
v_call: TRBV5-6
clone_size: few
d_call: TRBD2
cdr3_aa: CASSFASGRADTQYF
cdr3_nt: TGTGCCAGCAGCTTCGCTAGCGGGAGGGCAGATACGCAGTATTTT

j_call: TRBJ1-1
v_call: TRBV6-2/TRBV6-3
clone_size: NA
d_call: NA
cdr3_aa: CASSGNVQAGTEAFF
cdr3_nt: TGTGCCAGCAGTGGGAATGTACAGGCGGGCACTGAAGCTTTCTTT

j_call: TRBJ2-7
v_call: TRBV7-9
clone_size: NA
d_call: TRBD2
cdr3_aa: CASSSARGTSGYEQYF
cdr3_nt: TGTGCCAGCAGCTCTGCCAGGGGGACTAGCGGCTACGAGCAGTACTTC

j_call: TRBJ2-1
v_call: TRBV7-3
clone_size: few
d_call: NA
cdr3_aa: CASSSPPIHEQFF
cdr3_nt: TGTGCCAGCAGCTCCCCCCCGATCCATGAGCAGTTCTTC

j_call: TRBJ2-1
v_call: TRBV14
clone_size: NA
d_call: NA
cdr3_aa: CASSQAKWPSNEQFF
cdr3_nt: TGTGCCAGCAGCCAAGCCAAATGGCCCTCCAATGAGCAGTTCTTC

j_call: TRBJ1-3
v_call: TRBV3-1
clone_size: many
d_call: NA
cdr3_aa: CASSPSATSGNTIYF
cdr3_nt: TGTGCCAGCAGCCCCTCGGCCACCTCTGGAAACACCATATATTTT

j_call: TRBJ2-7
v_call: TRBV6-5
clone_size: many
d_call: NA
cdr3_aa: CASGNSYEQYF
cdr3_nt: TGTGCCTCGGGAAACTCCTACGAGCAGTACTTC

j_call: TRBJ2-2
v_call: TRBV20-1
clone_size: NA
d_call: NA
cdr3_aa: CSARDSDSLTGPTGELFF
cdr3_nt: TGCAGTGCTAGAGATTCCGATTCCCTGACAGGACCAACCGGGGAGCTGTTTTTT

j_call: TRBJ1-1
v_call: TRBV5-1
clone_size: NA
d_call: NA
cdr3_aa: CASSSDRLNTEAFF
cdr3_nt: TGCGCCAGCAGCTCCGACAGGCTGAACACTGAAGCTTTCTTT

j_call: TRBJ2-5
v_call: TRBV7-9
clone_size: few
d_call: TRBD1
cdr3_aa: CAGGQSRETQYF
cdr3_nt: TGTGCCGGGGGACAGTCGAGAGAGACCCAGTACTTC

j_call: TRBJ2-1
v_call: TRBV3-1
clone_size: few
d_call: TRBD1
cdr3_aa: CASSYPPGTGNEQFF
cdr3_nt: TGTGCCAGCAGCTACCCTCCCGGGACAGGGAATGAGCAGTTCTTC

j_call: TRBJ2-3
v_call: TRBV7-7
clone_size: NA
d_call: TRBD1
cdr3_aa: CASSYKLRQGPDTQYF
cdr3_nt: TGTGCCAGCAGCTACAAGTTGAGACAGGGTCCCGATACGCAGTATTTT

j_call: TRBJ1-2
v_call: TRBV29-1
clone_size: once
d_call: TRBD1
cdr3_aa: CSVARDRAILGYGYTF
cdr3_nt: TGCAGCGTTGCCCGGGACAGGGCTATTTTGGGCTATGGCTACACCTTC

j_call: TRBJ2-7
v_call: TRBV27
clone_size: NA
d_call: NA
cdr3_aa: CASSSPGIPYEQYF
cdr3_nt: TGTGCCAGCAGTTCCCCCGGGATACCCTACGAGCAGTACTTC

j_call: TRBJ1-2
v_call: TRBV5-1
clone_size: few
d_call: TRBD1
cdr3_aa: CASSLVRGQRGYTF
cdr3_nt: TGCGCCAGCAGCTTGGTGAGGGGACAGAGGGGCTACACCTTC

j_call: TRBJ2-7
v_call: TRBV7-2
clone_size: NA
d_call: NA
cdr3_aa: CATGSYEQYF
cdr3_nt: TGTGCCACAGGGTCCTACGAGCAGTACTTC

j_call: TRBJ2-7
v_call: TRBV24-1
clone_size: few
d_call: NA
cdr3_aa: CATSDATGAYEQYF
cdr3_nt: TGTGCCACCAGTGACGCGACAGGAGCCTACGAGCAGTACTTC

j_call: TRBJ2-7
v_call: TRBV11-1
clone_size: few
d_call: NA
cdr3_aa: CASRGAEDGGSEQYF
cdr3_nt: TGTGCCAGCAGGGGGGCCGAAGATGGAGGGAGCGAGCAGTACTTC

j_call: TRBJ2-1
v_call: TRBV2
clone_size: few
d_call: NA
cdr3_aa: CATGGTRGPNEQFF
cdr3_nt: TGTGCCACCGGAGGGACTAGGGGGCCCAATGAGCAGTTCTTC

j_call: TRBJ1-3
v_call: TRBV7-2
clone_size: NA
d_call: TRBD1
cdr3_aa: CASSSKGGAEGNTIYF
cdr3_nt: TGTGCCAGCAGCTCCAAAGGGGGCGCCGAGGGAAACACCATATATTTT

j_call: TRBJ2-7
v_call: TRBV3-1
clone_size: NA
d_call: TRBD2
cdr3_aa: CASSQLAGDYEQYF
cdr3_nt: TGTGCCAGCAGCCAACTAGCGGGGGACTACGAGCAGTACTTC

j_call: TRBJ2-7
v_call: TRBV29-1
clone_size: few
d_call: NA
cdr3_aa: CSVAQRDGSYEQYF
cdr3_nt: TGCAGCGTGGCCCAAAGGGACGGTTCCTACGAGCAGTACTTC

j_call: TRBJ1-1
v_call: TRBV20-1
clone_size: few
d_call: NA
cdr3_aa: CSAAIVEGSRGSNTEAFF
cdr3_nt: TGCAGTGCTGCTATTGTCGAGGGCTCCAGAGGGAGTAACACTGAAGCTTTCTTT

j_call: TRBJ2-3
v_call: TRBV6-6
clone_size: few
d_call: NA
cdr3_aa: CASRRMSTDTQYF
cdr3_nt: TGTGCCAGCCGACGGATGAGCACAGATACGCAGTATTTT

j_call: TRBJ2-5
v_call: TRBV7-3
clone_size: NA
d_call: TRBD2
cdr3_aa: CASSPIERGGFCETQYF
cdr3_nt: TGTGCCAGCAGCCCCATTGAGCGGGGGGGTTTTTGTGAGACCCAGTACTTC

j_call: TRBJ2-3
v_call: TRBV5-1
clone_size: NA
d_call: TRBD2
cdr3_aa: CASSMGLAEPTDTQYF
cdr3_nt: TGCGCCAGCAGCATGGGACTAGCGGAGCCCACAGATACGCAGTATTTT

j_call: TRBJ2-7
v_call: TRBV7-7
clone_size: few
d_call: TRBD1
cdr3_aa: CSSSPSTGDYEQYF
cdr3_nt: TGTTCTAGCAGCCCATCTACAGGGGACTACGAGCAGTACTTC

j_call: TRBJ2-5
v_call: TRBV14
clone_size: NA
d_call: TRBD1
cdr3_aa: CASSQRGRETQYF
cdr3_nt: TGTGCCAGCAGCCAAAGGGGGCGAGAGACCCAGTACTTC

j_call: TRBJ2-4
v_call: TRBV7-2
clone_size: NA
d_call: NA
cdr3_aa: CASSRQEATNIQYF
cdr3_nt: TGTGCCAGCAGCAGACAGGAGGCTACAAACATTCAGTACTTC

j_call: TRBJ2-7
v_call: TRBV7-9
clone_size: few
d_call: NA
cdr3_aa: CASSLGATEKQYF
cdr3_nt: TGTGCCAGCAGCTTAGGGGCTACGGAGAAGCAGTACTTC

j_call: TRBJ2-2
v_call: TRBV29-1
clone_size: NA
d_call: TRBD1
cdr3_aa: CSVERGRGTGELFF
cdr3_nt: TGCAGCGTTGAGAGGGGGCGAGGCACCGGGGAGCTGTTTTTT

j_call: TRBJ2-1
v_call: TRBV30
clone_size: few
d_call: NA
cdr3_aa: CAWSTGSRYEQFF
cdr3_nt: TGTGCCTGGAGTACAGGGAGTCGTTATGAGCAGTTCTTC

j_call: TRBJ2-2
v_call: TRBV9
clone_size: few
d_call: TRBD2
cdr3_aa: CASSGGPRSGGPTGELFF
cdr3_nt: TGTGCCAGCAGCGGAGGCCCAAGGAGCGGGGGCCCCACCGGGGAGCTGTTTTTT